These T cell receptor beta chains were read from a single sample in a study of cytomegalovirus exposure and HLA in healthy donors. Clones were read by immunoSEQ multiplex PCR, and TCRdb kept only the in-frame ones, dropping some. The sample lists fewer than 90,000 clones, around 94% occurring once. Sample: PBMCs. Receptors originate from a woman aged 18-29 years in good health and CMV-seronegative. Each CDR3 is given without its conserved first and last residue.

TRBJ2-1 TRBV5-6 ASSLYVGGSGNEQF
TRBJ2-1 TRBV6-4 ASSLAGGGGDEQF
TRBJ2-2 TRBV7-2 ASSFRASGNTGELF
TRBJ1-1 TRBV7-2 ASSLTAGAGNTEAF
TRBJ2-5 TRBV30 AWSGPGGGVGLAGVLQETQY
TRBJ1-5 TRBV28 ASTGQGIGNQPQH
TRBJ2-5 TRBV9 ASSETSGQETQY
TRBJ2-1 TRBV20-1 SARGGGEQF
TRBJ2-3 TRBV6-1 ASSEVHTTDTQY
TRBJ2-5 TRBV10-3 AISDKPVKETQY
TRBJ2-4 TRBV7-2 ASTPAGTDIQY
TRBJ1-6 TRBV19 ASTVDRENSPLH
TRBJ2-1 TRBV11-3 ASSLPGLAGNEQF
TRBJ1-4 TRBV19 ASSKPGQLTNEKLF
TRBJ1-5 TRBV6-1 ASSVTGVLNQPQH
TRBJ1-1 TRBV7-9 ASSSGVNTEAF
TRBJ1-1 TRBV4-1 ASSRATGGDTEAF
TRBJ1-5 TRBV28 ASSPSNYNQPQH
TRBJ2-2 TRBV2 ASSRRTGELF
TRBJ2-7 TRBV11-2 ASSLDRDYEQY
TRBJ2-7 TRBV11-2 ASSLDREFGEQY
TRBJ2-2 TRBV11-2 ASSFGGTSGGNWAGELF
TRBJ2-1 TRBV4-1 ASSQVAGWNEQF
TRBJ1-1 TRBV4-2 ASSHGTEAF
TRBJ2-5 TRBV14 ASSPGRAIWQETQY
TRBJ2-3 TRBV7-2 ASTLPPDREEMDTQY
TRBJ2-3 TRBV4-3 ASSPSTSGGPWGTDTQY
TRBJ2-3 TRBV6-6 ASSDGTGTDTQY
TRBJ2-5 TRBV28 ASTRQAQETQY
TRBJ2-7 TRBV4-2 ASSQDGLTGATYEQY
TRBJ1-2 TRBV19 ASSMDRGRGGGYT
TRBJ1-2 TRBV6-5 ASSYMTGHYT
TRBJ1-5 TRBV2 ASSEAGSGHQPQH
TRBJ2-3 TRBV2 ASSERLAGGGADTQY
TRBJ1-1 TRBV6-5 ASSLGDRVYTEAF
TRBJ1-1 TRBV5-5 ASSSVTEAF
TRBJ2-1 TRBV2 ASSGNLAGYGEQF
TRBJ1-5 TRBV5-8 ASSPAVFTGQPQH
TRBJ2-5 TRBV11-2 ASSFGQTETQY
TRBJ1-2 TRBV9 ASSVGRERDYGYT
TRBJ1-5 TRBV2 ASSTRQGGSVDQPQH
TRBJ1-1 TRBV27 ASSSPENRAEAF
TRBJ2-7 TRBV10-3 AISRGHYEQY
TRBJ2-1 TRBV9 ASSVGGGASYNEQF
TRBJ2-5 TRBV10-3 AIRTSTQETQY
TRBJ2-1 TRBV9 ASSVGPGPSGTSGSEQF
TRBJ2-2 TRBV5-1 ASSRGGNTGELF
TRBJ2-1 TRBV19 ASSITDSGSYNEQF
TRBJ1-1 TRBV9 ASSSPGTQNTEAF
TRBJ2-2 TRBV29-1 SVVNSNTGELF